This TCR beta chain was captured in a study of blood T cell repertoires in COVID-19. On the study more broadly: The United States, Italy and Spain provided the acute and convalescent COVID-19 samples. Sample material is recorded as cDNA or gDNA derived from T cells, B-cell-depleted T cells, or PBMCs.

V shed 4 bases, J shed 7 bases, and the junction held 12 bases outside the gene matches. This CDR3 comprises 16 residues. Per the germline V gene, CDR1 is WNHNN and CDR2 is SYGVQD (reference sequence). Per the original data handling: Quantification of nucleated cells was approximated via reference gene primer amplification. TCRdb's table, derived via immunoSEQ multiplex PCR, lists solely in-frame clones and lacks some. V and J calls and clone size follow that table, whereas D and trimming were derived from the DNA. Seen here are around 65,000 clones, roughly three quarters observed once, and the top ten hold 45% to 60%.

V usage is TRBV10-1 and J usage is TRBJ2-2, with 7 bases lining up with TRBD1. This receptor was obtained from a human donor in a cohort sampled during active COVID-19. The sequencing input was peripheral blood. The DNA of the CDR3 is TGCGCCAGCAGTGTACTGAGGGGGCTTCAAGGCGGGGAGCTGTTTTTT. Its protein product is CASSVLRGLQGGELFF.